This TCR beta chain was documented in a study of T cell responses to AZD1222 COVID-19 vaccine. The study's findings and limits: Repertoires were obtained only post-peak T cell response. Mostly white British, mostly female donors; authors suggested clonal diversity may be underestimated. Within unmutated variant regions lay the reported targets of nearly half of spike-specific TCRs. CD4 TCRs covered the whole spike, strongest at regions 160-218 and 743-854.

The table came from immunoSEQ multiplex PCR; TCRdb's copy has only in-frame clones and leaves some out. The sample lists fewer than 120,000 clones, around nine tenths occurring once. Notes on this clone: Its antigen is as yet unknown.

Trimming stripped 0 bases from V and 9 bases from J, with 9 bases between. CDR3 length: 12 amino acids. Germline V gene lookup returns CDR1 LGHDT and CDR2 YNNKEL (reference sequence). Sequencing was performed on peripheral blood, taken 28 days after the second AZD1222 dose. The TCR comes from an adult who received the AZD1222 COVID-19 vaccine. The rearrangement uses TRBV3-1 (or the pseudogene TRBV3-2) and TRBJ2-7; D unresolved. The CDR3 protein is CASSQEAGPQYF. In nucleotides, the CDR3 is TGTGCCAGCAGCCAAGAGGCAGGCCCGCAGTACTTC.